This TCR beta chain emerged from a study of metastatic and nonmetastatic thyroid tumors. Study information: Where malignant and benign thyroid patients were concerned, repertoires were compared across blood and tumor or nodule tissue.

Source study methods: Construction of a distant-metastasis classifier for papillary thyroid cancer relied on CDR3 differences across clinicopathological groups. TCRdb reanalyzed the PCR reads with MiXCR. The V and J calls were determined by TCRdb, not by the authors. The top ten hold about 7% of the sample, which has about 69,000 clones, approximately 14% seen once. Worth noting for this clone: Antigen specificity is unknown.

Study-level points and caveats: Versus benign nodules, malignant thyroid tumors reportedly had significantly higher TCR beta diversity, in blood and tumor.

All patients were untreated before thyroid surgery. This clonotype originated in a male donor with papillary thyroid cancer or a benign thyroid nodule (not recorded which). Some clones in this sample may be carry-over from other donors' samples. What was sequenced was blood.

The CDR3 sequence: CASSITFGGAGELFF. The CDR3 region has the DNA TGTGCCAGCAGCATAACTTTTGGGGGGGCCGGGGAGCTGTTTTTT. The J gene is TRBJ2-2, the V gene TRBV11-2; TRBD2 agrees at 7 bases. After removal of 5 bases from V and 6 bases from J, the junction contained 9 bases not matched to a gene. Germline V gives CDR1 SGHAT, CDR2 FQNNGV. The CDR3 consists of 15 residues.